The 31 T cell receptor beta chains reported below all come from one sample, sequenced in a study of blood T cells in healthy people across ages. Sample-barcoded 5' priming and a J-beta primer mix drove a second PCR of roughly 7 to 11 cycles. A single record per CDR3 protein comes from TCRdb applying MiXCR to the 5' RACE reads. The sample consists of over 600,000 distinct CDR3 sequences, around two fifths of them appearing once. Sample: blood. Every receptor here comes from a man older than 75 in good health.

The rearrangement joins TRBV24-1 to TRBJ2-7; D unclear. Trimming removed 7 bases at V and 6 bases at J, with 12 bases between. From germline, CDR1 is KGHDR and CDR2 SFDVKD. The CDR3 consists of 12 residues. The CDR3 here is CATRGETSEQYF. CDR3 coding DNA: TGTGCCACCAGGGGTGAAACGTCCGAGCAGTACTTC.

The chain joins TRBV4-3 to TRBJ1-5, with TRBD1 as a possible D gene (5 bases). The CDR3 totals 13 residues. Per the germline V gene, CDR1 is LGHNA and CDR2 is YSLEER. Trimming removed 1 base at V and 11 bases at J, with 12 bases between. As DNA, the CDR3 is TGCGCCAGCAGCCAAGGTGCAGGGCGGGCCCAGCATTTT. This translates into CASSQGAGRAQHF.

This clonotype has just a few counts. The chain employs TRBV27 and TRBJ2-2, with 9 bases lining up with TRBD1. The CDR3 contains 14 residues. The V gene's germline CDR1 is MNHEY and CDR2 SMNVEV (reference sequence). The junction had 4 bases not matched to a gene; V was cut back by 6 bases and J by 5 bases. The CDR3 loop reads CASRRQGVTGELFF. The DNA of the CDR3 is TGTGCCAGCAGAAGACAGGGGGTTACCGGGGAGCTGTTTTTT.

This chain links TRBV5-1 with TRBJ1-6; the D gene is possibly TRBD1 (5 bases). Germline V gene data show CDR1 as SGHRS and CDR2 as YFSETQ. Trimming shortened V by 6 bases and J by 3 bases, and 13 bases separated the two germline ends. This CDR3 region has 15 residues. CDR3 sequence reads: CASTPTEHYNSPLHF. The CDR3 DNA is TGCGCCAGCACCCCGACAGAGCACTATAATTCACCCCTCCACTTT.

This sequence joins TRBV20-1 and TRBJ2-5; D tentatively reads TRBD1 or TRBD2 (6 bases each). This CDR3 is 16 amino acids long. Germline-derived CDR1 and CDR2 are DFQATT and SNEGSKA (reference sequence). The germline V and J ends were trimmed by 1 base and 4 bases, with 19 bases remaining between them. The CDR3 sequence: CSARGVAGHVGETQYF. The DNA of the CDR3 is TGCAGTGCTAGAGGGGTTGCGGGACATGTGGGAGAGACCCAGTACTTC.

The chain combines TRBV7-8 with TRBJ2-4; D tentatively fits TRBD1 or TRBD2 (5 bases each). Trimming cost V 1 base and J 0 bases, with 19 bases left between them. Germline-derived CDR1 and CDR2 are SGHVS and FQNEAQ. This CDR3 region has 19 residues. The CDR3 here is CASSLDPPWGWLAKNIQYF. Written as DNA, the CDR3 is TGTGCCAGCAGCTTAGATCCTCCCTGGGGGTGGCTAGCCAAAAACATTCAGTACTTC.

There are many counts of this clonotype. The chain uses TRBV9 and TRBJ2-5; 9 bases are shared with TRBD2. V shed 7 bases and J 5 bases; nucleotides not matched to a gene: 6. Germline V CDR1 and CDR2: SGDLS, YYNGEE. This CDR3 has 13 amino acids. As DNA, the CDR3 is TGTGCCAGCGGAGGGACTAGCCGTGAGACCCAGTACTTC. Amino acid sequence: CASGGTSRETQYF. Looking up the rest from reference TRBV9 and TRBJ2-5 gives the full variable domain: DSGVTQTPKHLITATGQRVTLRCSPRSGDLSVYWYQQSLDQGLQFLIQYYNGEERAKGNILERFSAQQFPDLHSELNLSSLELGDSALYFCASGGTSRETQYFGPGTRLLVL.

The V call is TRBV4-1, the J call TRBJ2-3, with D possibly being TRBD1 or TRBD2 (5 bases each). V lost 3 bases and J lost 8, with 12 bases in between. Per the germline V gene, CDR1 is MGHRA and CDR2 is YSYEKL. CDR3 length: 13 amino acids. This CDR3 reads CASSQGVRFTQYF. The CDR3, as DNA: TGCGCCAGCAGCCAGGGGGTTAGGTTTACGCAGTATTTT.

The V gene is TRBV28, the J gene TRBJ2-5, with D perhaps TRBD1 or TRBD2 (5 bases each). V lost 4 bases and J 1 base, leaving 13 bases between the germline ends. This CDR3 has 15 amino acids. Per the germline V gene, CDR1 is MDHEN and CDR2 is SYDVKM. As DNA, the CDR3 is TGTGCCAGCAGTTACCGGGACGGCCTCCAAGAGACCCAGTACTTC. This gives the protein CASSYRDGLQETQYF.

There are a few counts of this clonotype. The chain links TRBV5-1 to TRBJ2-3; the match to TRBD1 covers 8 bases. The trim removed 1 base at V and 4 bases at J, leaving 8 bases unmatched. Germline CDR1 is SGHRS and CDR2 is YFSETQ. The CDR3 contains 16 residues. The CDR3 reads CASSLQGAAGADTQYF. In DNA, the CDR3 is TGCGCCAGCAGCTTGCAGGGGGCGGCCGGGGCAGATACGCAGTATTTT.

The chain links TRBV5-1 to TRBJ2-5, with a weak D call TRBD1 (5 bases). Between the trimmed V and J ends, which lost 2 bases and 1 base, there was a span of 9 bases. Germline V gene data show CDR1 as SGHRS and CDR2 as YFSETQ. The CDR3 loop spans 14 amino acids. The CDR3 spells CASSFGHAQETQYF. The CDR3 DNA reads TGCGCCAGCAGCTTTGGACACGCCCAAGAGACCCAGTACTTC.

The table lists this clonotype with a few counts. The junction shows a germline mismatch at one end, possibly a read error. The chain recombines TRBV20-1 with TRBJ2-7; 7 bases are shared with TRBD2. This CDR3 comprises 17 residues. CDR1 is DFQATT and CDR2 is SNEGSKA in the germline V gene (reference sequence). CDR3 in DNA: TGCAGCGCTACTTCCCTTGACTCGGGGCGGGAGACCTACGAGCAGTACTTC. Residues: CSATSLDSGRETYEQYF.

The genes are TRBV24-1 and TRBJ2-3, with D maybe TRBD2 (6 bases). The germline V and J ends were trimmed by 0 bases and 6 bases, with 15 bases remaining between them. Germline V gene data show CDR1 as KGHDR and CDR2 as SFDVKD. The length of the CDR3 is 16 residues. CDR3 nucleotide sequence: TGTGCCACCAGTGATTTGAGGACGCGGGGAGCCGATACGCAGTATTTT. The encoded protein is CATSDLRTRGADTQYF.

Notes on this clonotype: A much larger clone lies a single base off, so this may be a read error. The rearrangement joins TRBV29-1 to TRBJ2-1; 11 nucleotides line up with TRBD2. The germline V gene encodes CDR1 SQVTM and CDR2 ANQGSEA. The CDR3 runs to 15 residues. V trimming: 7 bases; J trimming: 7 bases; junction bases outside the gene matches: 12. CDR3: CSAPALAGGINEQFF. The DNA of the CDR3 is TGCAGCGCCCCGGCGCTAGCGGGAGGAATAAATGAGCAGTTCTTC.

This clonotype has a handful of counts. This chain links TRBV4-3 with TRBJ1-1; no definite D call. Germline V CDR1 and CDR2: LGHNA, YSLEER. This CDR3 has 15 amino acids. V was trimmed by 3 bases and J by 4 bases, leaving 15 bases between them. In nucleotides, the CDR3 is TGCGCCAGCAGCCAGCGACCGACGGATTCCACTGAAGCTTTCTTT. Protein sequence: CASSQRPTDSTEAFF.

For this clonotype: Since the CDR3 does not end with the conserved phenylalanine or tryptophan, this likely comes from a read error. V gene TRBV20-1 combines with J gene TRBJ2-4, with 12 bases fitting TRBD1. Germline lookup yields CDR1 DFQATT and CDR2 SNEGSKA (reference sequence). This CDR3 region has 17 residues. With V trimmed by 3 bases and J by 3 bases, 9 bases remained unmatched. CDR3 nucleotides: TGCAGTGCTAGGACACCCGGGACAGGGGGCGGCAAAAACATTCAGTACATC. As protein: CSARTPGTGGGKNIQYI.

The CDR3 DNA follows: TGTGCCAGCAGGGAGACAGGGGTGCTCGAGCAGTACTTC. It translates to CASRETGVLEQYF. This chain connects TRBV28 to TRBJ2-7; 8 nucleotides line up with TRBD1. The CDR3 has 13 amino acids. CDR1 and CDR2 from the germline V gene are MDHEN and SYDVKM. V trimming: 6 bases; J trimming: 6 bases; junction bases outside the gene matches: 7.

For this clonotype: A much larger clone lies one base from this, so it may be a read error. This sequence joins TRBV7-9 and TRBJ2-7; TRBD1 or TRBD2 may be the D gene (5 bases each). The CDR3 consists of 16 residues. V lost 2 bases and J 7 bases, leaving 21 bases between the germline ends. Germline CDR1 and CDR2: SEHNR and FQNEAQ (reference sequence). The CDR3 loop reads CASSLRVGTAYNEQYF. DNA for the CDR3: TGTGCCAGCAGCTTAAGAGTGGGGACGGCCTACAATGAGCAGTACTTC.

In the case of this clonotype: One junction end does not reproduce the germline sequence, and a read error may be involved. J is TRBJ1-2 and V is TRBV4-2, with TRBD1 matching 7 bases. The CDR3 is 15 residues long. Germline CDR1 and CDR2: LGHNA and YNFKEQ. CDR3 in amino acids: CASSPKTGSNYGYIF. CDR3 DNA sequence: TGTGCCAGCAGCCCAAAGACAGGGAGTAACTATGGCTACATCTTC.

This clonotype was counted ten times or more. This chain uses TRBV29-1 with TRBJ2-7, with a possible D match to TRBD2 (6 bases). Germline CDR1 reads SQVTM; CDR2 reads ANQGSEA. V lost 4 bases and J 7 bases, leaving 14 bases between the germline ends. This CDR3 is built from 12 residues. In nucleotides, the CDR3 is TGCAGCGTTGGTGGGGGGAGAGGGGAGCAGTACTTC. Translation: CSVGGGRGEQYF.

This clonotype came up a few times. The rearrangement uses TRBV6-2 or TRBV6-3 and TRBJ2-7; 7 positions agree with TRBD1. Germline assignment: CDR1 MNHEY and CDR2 SVGEGT. The CDR3 spans 14 residues. The V gene end was trimmed by 5 bases and the J gene end by 3 bases; junction bases not matched to a gene: 7. CDR3 in amino acids: CASSNRTGHYEQYF. The CDR3 coding sequence is TGTGCCAGCAGTAACCGGACAGGTCACTACGAGCAGTACTTC.

This clonotype showed up just a few times. The chain has TRBV29-1 and TRBJ2-7, with unresolved D. Trimming removed 4 bases at V and 5 bases at J, with 12 bases between. The CDR3 sequence is 12 residues long. Germline V gene data show CDR1 as SQVTM and CDR2 as ANQGSEA. CDR3 DNA sequence: TGCAGCGTTGTATGGGATCGCCACGAGCAGTACTTC. It specifies CSVVWDRHEQYF.

The rearrangement joins TRBV19 to TRBJ1-2, with D possibly being TRBD1 (6 bases). This CDR3 is built from 16 residues. The V and J ends lost 9 bases and 3 bases respectively, with 23 bases between them. Looked up from germline, CDR1 is LNHDA and CDR2 is SQIVND (reference sequence). CDR3 coding DNA: TGTGCCAGACCCGGGACACCTAAGGTGCCCCACTATGGCTACACCTTC. It is translated as CARPGTPKVPHYGYTF.

As concerns this clonotype: Since no conserved phenylalanine or tryptophan closes the CDR3, a read error is the likely cause. The chain couples TRBV7-2 to TRBJ2-7; no reliable D call. The CDR3 extends over 12 amino acids. Deletions cut 6 bases from V and 7 bases from J, with 13 bases between. Germline CDR1 reads SGHTA; CDR2 reads FQGNSA. CDR3 in amino acids: CASRKTGWEQYL. Written as DNA, the CDR3 is TGTGCCAGCAGGAAAACTGGTTGGGAGCAGTACTTA.

As concerns this clonotype: A read error is possible here, since a much larger clone lies one base away. The DNA of the CDR3 is TGTGCCAGCAGAACCGGGACTAGCGGGCCTCAGTACTTC. As protein: CASRTGTSGPQYF. The V and J genes are TRBV12-3 or TRBV12-4 and TRBJ2-5; 12 bases are a match to TRBD2. The CDR3 covers 13 residues. V trimming: 6 bases; J trimming: 11 bases; junction bases outside the gene matches: 7.

Points on this clonotype: Compared with germline, one end of the junction differs, possibly owing to a read error. The rearrangement links TRBV4-2 to TRBJ2-7, with D unclear. The germline V gene has CDR1 LGHNA and CDR2 YNFKEQ. The CDR3 sequence is 16 residues long. The CDR3 DNA sequence: TGTGCCAGCAACCAAGACGCCGGCAGGCTAGTGGGCGAGCAGTACTTC. Protein: CASNQDAGRLVGEQYF.

The rearrangement links TRBV7-2 to TRBJ2-4; a weak D match, TRBD1 (6 bases). The DNA end is a closer match to TRBJ2-7, so the J assignment may be wrong. The length of the CDR3 is 16 residues. In germline, CDR1 is SGHTA, CDR2 FQGNSA. This CDR3 reads CASSLAGGWTTYEQYF. The CDR3 region has the DNA TGTGCCAGCAGCTTAGCAGGGGGATGGACCACCTACGAGCAGTACTTC.

The V and J genes are TRBV18 and TRBJ2-1; TRBD2 aligns across 9 bases. The J segment lost 6 bases and the V segment lost 4 bases, leaving 4 bases of the junction unmatched. Germline V lookup: CDR1 KGHSH, CDR2 LQKENI. The CDR3 is made up of 14 amino acids. DNA of the CDR3: TGTGCCAGCTCACAAGAGACTAGCGGCAATGAGCAGTTCTTC. Amino acid sequence: CASSQETSGNEQFF.

The table lists this clonotype with a few counts. This chain uses TRBV5-1 with TRBJ1-5; TRBD1 matches 9 bases. Germline values: CDR1 SGHRS, CDR2 YFSETQ. Unmatched junction bases numbered 7, after V lost 4 bases and J lost 2 bases. CDR3 length: 16 amino acids. The CDR3 nucleotides are TGCGCCAGCAGCCCGGGGACAGGGCCGCGCAATCAGCCCCAGCATTTT. It codes for CASSPGTGPRNQPQHF.

This clonotype was counted between two and nine times. The genes are TRBV4-3 and TRBJ2-1; no firm D call. The CDR3 spans 13 residues. Germline CDR1 and CDR2: LGHNA and YSLEER. Trimming pared 0 bases from V and 3 bases from J, leaving 3 bases between. The CDR3 protein is CASSQEIYNEQFF. CDR3 nucleotide sequence: TGCGCCAGCAGCCAAGAAATCTACAATGAGCAGTTCTTC.

The chain uses TRBV27 and TRBJ1-5; D uncertain. V lost 1 base and J 5 bases, leaving 12 bases between the germline ends. CDR1 MNHEY and CDR2 SMNVEV come from the germline V gene (reference sequence). There are 15 residues in the CDR3. The CDR3 region has the DNA TGTGCCAGCAGTTTATTCGGTCGCGGGGATCAGCCCCAGCATTTT. Encoded protein: CASSLFGRGDQPQHF.